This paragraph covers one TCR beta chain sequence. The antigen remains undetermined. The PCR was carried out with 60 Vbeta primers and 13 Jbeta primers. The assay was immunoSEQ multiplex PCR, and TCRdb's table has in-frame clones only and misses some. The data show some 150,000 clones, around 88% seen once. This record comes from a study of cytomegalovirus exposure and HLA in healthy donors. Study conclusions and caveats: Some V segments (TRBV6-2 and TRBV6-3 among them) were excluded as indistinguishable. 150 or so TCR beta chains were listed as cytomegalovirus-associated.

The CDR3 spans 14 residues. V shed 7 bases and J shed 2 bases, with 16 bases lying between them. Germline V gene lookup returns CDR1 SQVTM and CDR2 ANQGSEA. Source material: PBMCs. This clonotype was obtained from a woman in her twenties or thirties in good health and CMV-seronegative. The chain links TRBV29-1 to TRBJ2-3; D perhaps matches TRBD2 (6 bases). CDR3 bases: TGCAGCGCCGCTAGACTAGGGCTCACAGATACGCAGTATTTT. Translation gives CSAARLGLTDTQYF.